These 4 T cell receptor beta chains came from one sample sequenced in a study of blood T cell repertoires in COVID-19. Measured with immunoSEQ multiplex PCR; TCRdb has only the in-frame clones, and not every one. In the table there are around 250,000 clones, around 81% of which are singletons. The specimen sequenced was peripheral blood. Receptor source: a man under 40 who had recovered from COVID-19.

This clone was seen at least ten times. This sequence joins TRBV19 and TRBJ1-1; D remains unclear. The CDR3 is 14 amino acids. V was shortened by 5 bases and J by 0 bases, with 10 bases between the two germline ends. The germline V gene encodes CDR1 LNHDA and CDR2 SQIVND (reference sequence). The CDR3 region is CASSGRGMNTEAFF. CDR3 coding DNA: TGTGCCAGTAGTGGTCGGGGAATGAACACTGAAGCTTTCTTT.

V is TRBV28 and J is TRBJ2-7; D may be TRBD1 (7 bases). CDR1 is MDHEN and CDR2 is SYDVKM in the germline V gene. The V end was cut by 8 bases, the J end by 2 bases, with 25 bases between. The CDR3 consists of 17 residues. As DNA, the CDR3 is TGTGCCAGCCACCCAGGGGGGCATGGGGGTCCGGCCTACGAGCAGTACGTC. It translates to CASHPGGHGGPAYEQYV.

The chain's CDR3 is CASSQGWAGNTIYF. As DNA, the CDR3 is TGCGCCAGCAGCCAAGGGTGGGCCGGAAACACCATATATTTT. V is TRBV4-1 and J is TRBJ1-3; D ambiguous. Looked up from germline, CDR1 is MGHRA and CDR2 is YSYEKL. The CDR3 covers 14 residues. Trimming removed 1 base at V and 4 bases at J, with 8 bases between.

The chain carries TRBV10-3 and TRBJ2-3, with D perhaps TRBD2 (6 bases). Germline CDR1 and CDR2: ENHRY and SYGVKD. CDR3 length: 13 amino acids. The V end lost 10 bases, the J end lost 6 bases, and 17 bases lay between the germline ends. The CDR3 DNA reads TGTGCCACCGGGAGCCTTGTCTTCGATACGCAGTATTTT. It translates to CATGSLVFDTQYF.